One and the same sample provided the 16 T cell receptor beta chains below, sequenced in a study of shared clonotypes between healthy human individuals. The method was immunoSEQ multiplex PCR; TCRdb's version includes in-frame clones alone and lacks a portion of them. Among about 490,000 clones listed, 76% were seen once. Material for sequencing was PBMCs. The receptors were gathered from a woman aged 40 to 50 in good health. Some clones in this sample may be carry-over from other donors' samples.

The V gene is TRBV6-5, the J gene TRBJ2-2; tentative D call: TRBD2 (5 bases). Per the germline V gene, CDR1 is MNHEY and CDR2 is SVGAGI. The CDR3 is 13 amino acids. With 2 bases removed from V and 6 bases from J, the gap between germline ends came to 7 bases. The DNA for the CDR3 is TGTGCCAGCAGTTACCACGGGGCCGGGGAGCTGTTTTTT. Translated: CASSYHGAGELFF.

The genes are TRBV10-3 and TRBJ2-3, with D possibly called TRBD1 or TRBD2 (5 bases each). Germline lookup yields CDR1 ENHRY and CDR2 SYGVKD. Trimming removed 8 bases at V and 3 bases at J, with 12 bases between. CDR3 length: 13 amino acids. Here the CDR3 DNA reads TGTGCCATCGAAACAGAGGGGACAGATACGCAGTATTTT. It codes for CAIETEGTDTQYF.

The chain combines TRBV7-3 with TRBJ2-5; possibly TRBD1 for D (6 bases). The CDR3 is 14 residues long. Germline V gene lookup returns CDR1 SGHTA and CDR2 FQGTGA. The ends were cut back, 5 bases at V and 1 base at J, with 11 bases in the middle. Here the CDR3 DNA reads TGTGCCAGCAGCCCGGGACACTCCCAAGAGACCCAGTACTTC. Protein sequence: CASSPGHSQETQYF.

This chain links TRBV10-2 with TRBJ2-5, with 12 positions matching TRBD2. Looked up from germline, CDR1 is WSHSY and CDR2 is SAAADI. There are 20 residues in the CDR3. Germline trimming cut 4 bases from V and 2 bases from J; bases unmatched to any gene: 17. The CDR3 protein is CASSGPGRLAGGPRQETQYF. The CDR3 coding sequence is TGCGCCAGCAGTGGGCCGGGGAGGCTAGCGGGAGGGCCGCGGCAAGAGACCCAGTACTTC.

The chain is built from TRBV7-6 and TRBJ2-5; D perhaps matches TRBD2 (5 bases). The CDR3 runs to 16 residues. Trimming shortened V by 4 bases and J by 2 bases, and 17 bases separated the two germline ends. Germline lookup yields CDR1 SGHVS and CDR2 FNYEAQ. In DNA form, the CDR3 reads TGTGCCAGCAGCTCTAGACCACCTAGCAGTCAAGAGACCCAGTACTTC. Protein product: CASSSRPPSSQETQYF.

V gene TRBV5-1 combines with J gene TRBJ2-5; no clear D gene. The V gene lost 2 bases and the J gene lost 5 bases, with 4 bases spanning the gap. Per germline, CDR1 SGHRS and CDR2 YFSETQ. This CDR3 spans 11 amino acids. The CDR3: CASSFSETQYF. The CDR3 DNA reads TGCGCCAGCAGCTTTAGTGAGACCCAGTACTTC. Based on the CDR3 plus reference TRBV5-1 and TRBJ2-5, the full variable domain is KAGVTQTPRYLIKTRGQQVTLSCSPISGHRSVSWYQQTPGQGLQFLFEYFSETQRNKGNFPGRFSGRQFSNSRSEMNVSTLELGDSALYLCASSFSETQYFGPGTRLLVL.

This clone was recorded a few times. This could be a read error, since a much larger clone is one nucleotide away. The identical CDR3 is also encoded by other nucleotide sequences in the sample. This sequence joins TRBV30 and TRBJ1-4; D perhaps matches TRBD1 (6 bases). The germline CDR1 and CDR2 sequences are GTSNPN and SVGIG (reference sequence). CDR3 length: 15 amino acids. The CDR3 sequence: CAWSWLGGTNEKLFF. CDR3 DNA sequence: TGTGCCTGGAGTTGGCTCGGGGGCACTAATGAAAAACTGTTTTTC.

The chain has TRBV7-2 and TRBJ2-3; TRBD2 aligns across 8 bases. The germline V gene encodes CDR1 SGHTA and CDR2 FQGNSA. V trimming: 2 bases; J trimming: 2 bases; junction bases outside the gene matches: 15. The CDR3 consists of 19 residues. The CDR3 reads CASSLSFGLAGDSTDTQYF. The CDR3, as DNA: TGTGCCAGCAGCTTAAGTTTCGGGCTAGCGGGCGATTCCACAGATACGCAGTATTTT.

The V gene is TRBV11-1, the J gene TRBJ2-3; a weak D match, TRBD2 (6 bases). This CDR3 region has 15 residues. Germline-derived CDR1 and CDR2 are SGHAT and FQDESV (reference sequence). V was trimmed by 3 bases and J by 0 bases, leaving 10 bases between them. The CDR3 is CASSLSGTSTDTQYF. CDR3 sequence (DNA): TGTGCCAGCAGCTTGTCCGGGACTAGCACAGATACGCAGTATTTT.

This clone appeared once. The DNA of the CDR3 is TGTGCCTGGAGAAGGCAGGGGGCCGGGGACACTGAAGCTTTCTTT. It specifies CAWRRQGAGDTEAFF. V usage is TRBV30 and J usage is TRBJ1-1, with TRBD1 identical over 8 bases. Unmatched junction bases numbered 9, after V lost 3 bases and J lost 3 bases. The germline V gene has CDR1 GTSNPN and CDR2 SVGIG (reference sequence). CDR3 length: 15 amino acids. The full variable domain, completed using reference TRBV30 and TRBJ1-1, is SQTIHQWPATLVQPVGSPLSLECTVEGTSNPNLYWYRQAAGRGLQLLFYSVGIGQISSEVPQNLSASRPQDRQFILSSKKLLLSDSGFYLCAWRRQGAGDTEAFFGQGTRLTVV.

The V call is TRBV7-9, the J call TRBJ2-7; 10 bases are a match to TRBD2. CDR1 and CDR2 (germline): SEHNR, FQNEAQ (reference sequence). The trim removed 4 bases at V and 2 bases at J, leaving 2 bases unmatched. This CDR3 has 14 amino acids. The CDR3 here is CASSWTSGPYEQYF. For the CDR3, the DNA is TGTGCCAGCAGCTGGACTAGCGGCCCCTACGAGCAGTACTTC.

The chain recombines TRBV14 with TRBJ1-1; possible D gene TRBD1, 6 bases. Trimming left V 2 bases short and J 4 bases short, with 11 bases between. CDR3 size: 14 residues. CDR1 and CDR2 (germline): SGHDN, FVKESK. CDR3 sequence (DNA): TGTGCCAGCAGCCAACAGGGGTTTGGCACTGAAGCTTTCTTT. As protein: CASSQQGFGTEAFF. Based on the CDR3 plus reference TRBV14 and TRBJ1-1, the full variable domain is EAGVTQFPSHSVIEKGQTVTLRCDPISGHDNLYWYRRVMGKEIKFLLHFVKESKQDESGMPNNRFLAERTGGTYSTLKVQPAELEDSGVYFCASSQQGFGTEAFFGQGTRLTVV.

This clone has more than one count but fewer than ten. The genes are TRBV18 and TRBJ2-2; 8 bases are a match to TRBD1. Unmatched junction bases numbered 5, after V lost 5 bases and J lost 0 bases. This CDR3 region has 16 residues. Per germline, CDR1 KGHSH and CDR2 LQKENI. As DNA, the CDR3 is TGTGCCAGCTCAACCAGACAGGGGTCGAACACCGGGGAGCTGTTTTTT. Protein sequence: CASSTRQGSNTGELFF.

The CDR3 bases are TGCAGCGGACTAAAAGGTTTGAACACTGAAGCTTTCTTT. Protein product: CSGLKGLNTEAFF. V and J are TRBV29-1 and TRBJ1-1; D not resolved. The V end was cut by 7 bases, the J end by 0 bases, with 12 bases between. The CDR3 sequence is 13 residues long. CDR1 and CDR2 from the germline V gene are SQVTM and ANQGSEA. Based on the CDR3 plus reference TRBV29-1 and TRBJ1-1, the full variable domain is SAVISQKPSRDICQRGTSLTIQCQVDSQVTMMFWYRQQPGQSLTLIATANQGSEATYESGFVIDKFPISRPNLTFSTLTVSNMSPEDSSIYLCSGLKGLNTEAFFGQGTRLTVV.

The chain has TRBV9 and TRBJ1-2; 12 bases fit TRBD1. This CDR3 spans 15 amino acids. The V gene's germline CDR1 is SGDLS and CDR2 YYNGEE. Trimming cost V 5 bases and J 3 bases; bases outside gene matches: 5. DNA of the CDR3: TGTGCCAGCAGTAGGGACAGGGGGCCTTACTATGGCTACACCTTC. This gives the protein CASSRDRGPYYGYTF.

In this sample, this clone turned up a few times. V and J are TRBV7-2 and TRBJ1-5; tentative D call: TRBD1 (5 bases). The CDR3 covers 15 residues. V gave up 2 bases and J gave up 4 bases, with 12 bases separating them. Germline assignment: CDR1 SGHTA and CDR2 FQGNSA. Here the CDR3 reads CASSLFGGGNQPQHF. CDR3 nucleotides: TGTGCCAGCAGCTTATTTGGGGGAGGAAATCAGCCCCAGCATTTT.